This T cell receptor (beta chain) was identified in a study of T cell clones after liver transplantation. Whole-study context: Liver transplant recipients had immunosuppression withdrawal attempted within 2 years. Subjects received no induction therapy and standard immunosuppression until randomization at 12-24 months post-transplant.

Concerning this clone: Antigen specificity is unknown.

General study points: Post-transplant, graft-donor-reactive CD4 TCRbeta sequences in blood dropped significantly in most of the 8 subjects.

Measured with immunoSEQ multiplex PCR; TCRdb has only the in-frame clones, and not every one. Of under 35,000 clones listed, around 94% are singletons. Unstimulated PBMCs were sorted into CD3+CD4+ and CD3+CD8+ populations. The ends lost 4 bases at V and 1 base at J; junction bases unmatched: 6. The CDR3 covers 15 residues. Germline lookup yields CDR1 SEHNR and CDR2 FQNEAQ (reference sequence). The specimen was CD8+ T cells from blood, collected 12 months after liver transplant. The rearrangement uses TRBV7-9 and TRBJ2-7; TRBD1 matches at 8 bases. The TCR comes from a human patient who received a liver transplant. Some T cells may possibly be graft donor cells. CDR3 amino acids: CASSYGTGASYEQYF. The CDR3 DNA follows: TGTGCCAGCAGCTATGGGACAGGAGCATCCTACGAGCAGTACTTC.